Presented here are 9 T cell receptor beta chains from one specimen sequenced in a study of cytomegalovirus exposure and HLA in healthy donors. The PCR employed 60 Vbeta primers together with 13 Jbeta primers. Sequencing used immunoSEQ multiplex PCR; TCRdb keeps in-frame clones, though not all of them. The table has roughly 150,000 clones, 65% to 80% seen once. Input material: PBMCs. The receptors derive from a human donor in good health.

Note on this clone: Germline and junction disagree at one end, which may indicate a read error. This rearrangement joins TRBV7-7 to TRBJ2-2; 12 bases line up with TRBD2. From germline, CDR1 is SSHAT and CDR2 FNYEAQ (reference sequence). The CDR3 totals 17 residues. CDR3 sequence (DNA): TGTGCTAGCAGCCCCGCTCTAGCGGGAGGGCGTACCGGGGAGCTGTTTTTT. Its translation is CASSPALAGGRTGELFF.

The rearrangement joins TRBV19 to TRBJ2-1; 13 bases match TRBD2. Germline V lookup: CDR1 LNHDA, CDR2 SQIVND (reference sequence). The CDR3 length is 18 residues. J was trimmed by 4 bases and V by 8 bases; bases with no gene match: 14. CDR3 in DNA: TGTGCCAGTTCGGGACTAGCGGGACCTGTGATCCGTTACAATGAGCAGTTCTTC. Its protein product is CASSGLAGPVIRYNEQFF.

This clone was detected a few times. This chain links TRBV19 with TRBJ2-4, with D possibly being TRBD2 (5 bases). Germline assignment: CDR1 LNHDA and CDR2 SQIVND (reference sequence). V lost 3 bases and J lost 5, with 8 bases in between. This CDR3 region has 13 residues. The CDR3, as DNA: TGTGCCAGTAGTATGGAGCGGCAAAACATTCAGTACTTC. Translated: CASSMERQNIQYF.

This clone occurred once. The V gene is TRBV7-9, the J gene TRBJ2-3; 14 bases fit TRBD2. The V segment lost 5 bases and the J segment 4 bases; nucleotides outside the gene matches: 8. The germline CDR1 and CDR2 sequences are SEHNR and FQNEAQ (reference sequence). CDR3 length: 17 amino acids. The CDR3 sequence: CASSPQTSGRVADTQYF. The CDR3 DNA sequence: TGTGCCAGCAGCCCCCAGACTAGCGGGAGGGTGGCAGATACGCAGTATTTT.

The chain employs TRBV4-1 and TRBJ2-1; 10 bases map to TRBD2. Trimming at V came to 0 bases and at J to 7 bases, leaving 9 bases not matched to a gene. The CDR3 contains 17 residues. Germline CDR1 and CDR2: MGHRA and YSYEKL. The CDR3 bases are TGCGCCAGCAGCCAAGATCTAAGAGCGGGAGGGCCGAATGAGCAGTTCTTC. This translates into CASSQDLRAGGPNEQFF.

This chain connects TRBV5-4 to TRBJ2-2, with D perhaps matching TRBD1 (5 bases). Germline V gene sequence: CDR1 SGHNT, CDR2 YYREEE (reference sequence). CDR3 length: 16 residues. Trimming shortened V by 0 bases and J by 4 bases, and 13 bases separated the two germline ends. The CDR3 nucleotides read TGTGCCAGCAGCTTGGAATCCAGGGTGAGCACCGGGGAGCTGTTTTTT. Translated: CASSLESRVSTGELFF. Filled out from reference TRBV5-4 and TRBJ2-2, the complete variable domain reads ETGVTQSPTHLIKTRGQQVTLRCSSQSGHNTVSWYQQALGQGPQFIFQYYREEENGRGNFPPRFSGLQFPNYSSELNVNALELDDSALYLCASSLESRVSTGELFFGEGSRLTVL.

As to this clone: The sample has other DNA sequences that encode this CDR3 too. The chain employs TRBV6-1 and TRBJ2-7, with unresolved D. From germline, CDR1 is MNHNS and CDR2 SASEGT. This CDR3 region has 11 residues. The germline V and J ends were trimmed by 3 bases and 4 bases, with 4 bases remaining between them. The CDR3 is CASSDRYEQYF. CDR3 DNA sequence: TGTGCCAGCAGTGACCGTTACGAGCAGTACTTC.

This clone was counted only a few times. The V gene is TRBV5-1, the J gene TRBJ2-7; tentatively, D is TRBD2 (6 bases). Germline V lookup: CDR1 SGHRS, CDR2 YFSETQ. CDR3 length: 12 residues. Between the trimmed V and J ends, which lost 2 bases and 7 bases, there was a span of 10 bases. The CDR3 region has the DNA TGCGCCAGCAGCTTCCCCGGGAGAGAGCAGTACTTC. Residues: CASSFPGREQYF.

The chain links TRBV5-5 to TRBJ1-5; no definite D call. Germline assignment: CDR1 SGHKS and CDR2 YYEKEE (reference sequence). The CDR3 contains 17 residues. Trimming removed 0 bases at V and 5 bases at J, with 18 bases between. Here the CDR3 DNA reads TGTGCCAGCAGCTTGGATCGCGCGTTAGGAGCGCATCAGCCCCAGCATTTT. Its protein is CASSLDRALGAHQPQHF.